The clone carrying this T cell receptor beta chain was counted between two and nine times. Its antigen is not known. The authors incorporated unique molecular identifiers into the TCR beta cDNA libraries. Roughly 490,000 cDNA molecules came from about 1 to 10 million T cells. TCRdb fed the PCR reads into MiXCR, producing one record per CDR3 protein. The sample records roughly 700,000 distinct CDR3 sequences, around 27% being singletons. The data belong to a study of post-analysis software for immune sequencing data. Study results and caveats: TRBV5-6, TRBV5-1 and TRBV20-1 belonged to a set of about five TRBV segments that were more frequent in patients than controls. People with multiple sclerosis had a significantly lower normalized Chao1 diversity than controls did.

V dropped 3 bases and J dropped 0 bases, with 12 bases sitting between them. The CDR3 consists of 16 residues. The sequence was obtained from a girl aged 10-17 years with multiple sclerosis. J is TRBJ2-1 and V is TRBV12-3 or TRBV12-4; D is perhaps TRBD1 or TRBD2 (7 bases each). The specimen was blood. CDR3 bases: TGTGCCAGCAGTTTTCAGGGGGGGAGCTCCTACAATGAGCAGTTCTTC. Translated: CASSFQGGSSYNEQFF.